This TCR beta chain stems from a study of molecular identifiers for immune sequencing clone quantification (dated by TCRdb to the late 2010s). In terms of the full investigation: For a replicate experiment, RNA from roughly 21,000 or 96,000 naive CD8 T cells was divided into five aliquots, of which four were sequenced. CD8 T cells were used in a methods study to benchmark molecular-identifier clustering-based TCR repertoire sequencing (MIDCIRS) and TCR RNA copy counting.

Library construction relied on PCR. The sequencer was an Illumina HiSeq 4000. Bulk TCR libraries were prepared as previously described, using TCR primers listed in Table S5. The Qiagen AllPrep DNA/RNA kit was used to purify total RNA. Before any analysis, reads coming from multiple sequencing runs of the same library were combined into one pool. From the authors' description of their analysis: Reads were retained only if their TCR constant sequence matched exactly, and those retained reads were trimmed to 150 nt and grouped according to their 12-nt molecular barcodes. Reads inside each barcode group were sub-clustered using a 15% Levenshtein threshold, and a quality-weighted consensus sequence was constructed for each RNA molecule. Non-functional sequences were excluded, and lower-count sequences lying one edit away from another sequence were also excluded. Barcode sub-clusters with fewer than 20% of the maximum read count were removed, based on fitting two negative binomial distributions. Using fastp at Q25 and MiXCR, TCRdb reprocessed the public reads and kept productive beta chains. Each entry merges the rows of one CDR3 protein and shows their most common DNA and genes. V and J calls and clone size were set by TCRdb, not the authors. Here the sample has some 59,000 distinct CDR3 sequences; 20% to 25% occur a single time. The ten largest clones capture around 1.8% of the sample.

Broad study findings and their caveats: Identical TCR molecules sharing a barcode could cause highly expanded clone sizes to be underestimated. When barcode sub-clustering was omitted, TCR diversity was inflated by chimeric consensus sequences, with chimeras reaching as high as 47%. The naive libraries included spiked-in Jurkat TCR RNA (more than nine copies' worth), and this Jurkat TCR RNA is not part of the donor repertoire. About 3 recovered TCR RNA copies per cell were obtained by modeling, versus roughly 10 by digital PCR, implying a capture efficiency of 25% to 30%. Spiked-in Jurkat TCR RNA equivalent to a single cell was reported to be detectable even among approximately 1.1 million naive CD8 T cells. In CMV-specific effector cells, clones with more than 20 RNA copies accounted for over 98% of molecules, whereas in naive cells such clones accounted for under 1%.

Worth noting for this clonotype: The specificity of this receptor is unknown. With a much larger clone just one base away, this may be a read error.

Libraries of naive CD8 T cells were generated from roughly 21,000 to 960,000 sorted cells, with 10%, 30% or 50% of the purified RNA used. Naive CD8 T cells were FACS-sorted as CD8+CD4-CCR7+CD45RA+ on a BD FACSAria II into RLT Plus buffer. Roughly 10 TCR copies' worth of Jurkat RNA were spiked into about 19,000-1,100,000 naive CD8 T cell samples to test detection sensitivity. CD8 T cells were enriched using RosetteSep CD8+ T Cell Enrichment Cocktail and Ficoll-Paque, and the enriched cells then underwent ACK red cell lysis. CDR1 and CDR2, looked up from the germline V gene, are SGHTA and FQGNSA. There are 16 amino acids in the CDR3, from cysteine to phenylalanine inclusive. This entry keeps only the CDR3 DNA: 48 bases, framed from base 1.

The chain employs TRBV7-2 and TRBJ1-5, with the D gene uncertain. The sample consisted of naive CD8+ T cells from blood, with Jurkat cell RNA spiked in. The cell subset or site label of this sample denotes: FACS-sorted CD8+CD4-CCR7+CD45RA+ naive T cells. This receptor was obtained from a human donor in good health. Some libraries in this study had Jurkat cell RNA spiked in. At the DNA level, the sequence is TGTGCCAGCAGCTTAGTTCTGATGTTAGGCAATCAGCCCAAGCATTTT. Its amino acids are CASSLVLMLGNQPKHF. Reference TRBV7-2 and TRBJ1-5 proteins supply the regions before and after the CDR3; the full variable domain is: GAGVSQSPSNKVTEKGKDVELRCDPISGHTALYWYRQSLGQGLEFLIYFQGNSAPDKSGLPSDRFSAERTGGSVSTLTIQRTQQEDSAVYLCASSLVLMLGNQPKHFGDGTRLSIL.